The clone carrying this TCR beta chain was recorded many times. Its antigen is as yet unknown. Germline CDR1 SGHTA, CDR2 FQGTGA. This CDR3 region has 16 residues. The trim removed 4 bases at V and 5 bases at J, leaving 10 bases unmatched. TCRdb reprocessed the 5' RACE reads via MiXCR and lists one record per CDR3 protein. This sample has around 510,000 distinct CDR3 sequences, with about 22% found just once. This record comes from a study of T-cell memory formation after mild COVID-19. Findings of the study overall: Shrinking CD4+ clones were chiefly CM and EM; CD8+ ones were chiefly EMRA.

The sequence came from an adult woman who had mild COVID-19 (a few samples of this study predate the infection). Cell type and time point are not known. This chain uses TRBV7-3 with TRBJ2-3; 9 nucleotides match TRBD2. The sequencing sample was made of PBMCs or a T cell subset sorted from them (not recorded which). The CDR3 protein is CASSSVGGGALDTQYF. The CDR3 coding sequence is TGTGCCAGCAGCTCGGTTGGCGGGGGGGCCCTAGATACGCAGTATTTT.